This T cell receptor (beta chain) was obtained from a study of cytomegalovirus exposure and HLA in healthy donors (dated by TCRdb to about 2017). Study-level background: An earlier analysis of approximately 640 of the donors reported 250 to 300 Gb of sequence data and 117 million unique TCR beta sequences from around 200 million T cells. About 300 gigabases of sequencing data and 70 million to 85 million unique TCR sequences were included in an early release covering about 600 HLA-typed donors. Among the roughly 380 genotyped donors, under 90% belonged to the genetic ancestry cluster associated with self-reported Caucasian donors. The study aimed to test whether cataloging public T cell receptors could reveal signatures of past pathogen exposure. The study profiled the T cell repertoires of approximately 700 subjects by immunosequencing and related them to cytomegalovirus serostatus. A separate validation cohort of roughly 110 different subjects was used in addition to the approximately 700-subject first cohort. To predict cytomegalovirus infection status, the study combined high-throughput TCR immunosequencing, statistical association of individual TCRs with disease status, and machine learning. To study patterns of TCR occurrence, a later analysis re-analyzed previously published TCR beta repertoires from 700 or so donors and added high-resolution HLA genotyping. Rather than using new phenotypic data, the later analysis identified candidate immune exposures from TCR beta sequences and from how often those sequences occurred across donors. In an earlier analysis of 500 to 650 of the donors, high-throughput TCR beta sequencing was used to judge whether each TCR beta V gene segment behaved as functional or pseudogenic. Donor age, sex, ethnicity and CMV serostatus were collected together with the repertoire data. In a later genetic analysis, genome-wide SNP genotypes for about three fifths of the 666 donors were used, and that subset was treated as a discovery cohort. Every repertoire in the discovery cohort had been generated on one and the same sequencing platform. HLA typing included class I and class II loci at four-digit resolution. The number of typed donors differed by locus: about 620-640 for A, B, C, DRB1 and DQB1; about 520 for DQA1; 600 to 610 for DPA1; and about 470 for DPB1. Five DR-DQ haplotypes were treated as single units for association and clustering because of strong linkage in the cohort. Among 398 genotyped donors of the cohort, an average of around 250,000 unique TCR beta nucleotide sequences was sequenced per donor, of which approximately 19% were non-productive. General findings and caveats noted by the study authors: When HLA alleles, especially DR and DQ, strongly co-occurred, attributing TCR associations to individual alleles was difficult. Linkage disequilibrium might explain the correlated functional status among segregating V segments, but an unknown experimental factor could not be ruled out. The 87-base-pair reads could not distinguish some IMGT-functional V segments, including TRBV6-2 and TRBV6-3, so those segments were excluded. Because counts were too low, 15 to 20 rarely observed V segments, including chromosome 9 orphons, were excluded from the earlier analysis of 500 to 700 of the donors. A later analysis found that TCR association rates varied across HLA loci, with DRB1 alleles showing the most associated TCRs and HLA-C alleles the fewest. Most TCR sequences were seen in very few donors, while some public TCRs were found in many individuals. The sequencing pipeline was judged likely to have produced a cluster of highly shared sequence variants as a technical artifact. A few of the identified cytomegalovirus-associated TCR beta chains were confirmed in vitro to be specific for cytomegalovirus antigens. The cohort was sequenced for TCR beta chains only, and without alpha or paired-chain data the features that could be detected were limited. According to a later genetic analysis, donors in an Asian-associated ancestry cluster had fewer N-insertions in productive TCRs than the approximately 630-donor mean. According to a later analysis, most CMV-associated TCR beta chains appeared to be HLA-restricted, and the HLA associations seemed to be driven largely by CMV exposure. Presence/absence analyses assumed roughly uniform sequencing depth across donors, an assumption that may not hold. A further reported finding was that TCR beta sequences accurately predicted the HLA-A and HLA-B alleles for most subjects in the first cohort. The study gave a list of 150 to 200 TCR beta chains associated with cytomegalovirus. The authors suggested that the approach could potentially be generalized to other disease states and immunological phenotypes. Immune exposure information for the cohort was limited to CMV serostatus. A later analysis associated 15,000 or so TCR beta sequences with specific HLA alleles at a false discovery rate of 0.05. Because some donors lacked HLA typing at each locus, the association tests relied only on the typed subset. An earlier analysis of approximately 590 of the donors showed that most TCR beta V segments appeared in productive rearrangements either about 87% or about 30% of the time, which broadly matched IMGT annotations. In both the original and validation cohorts, the classifier was reported to diagnose cytomegalovirus status with high specificity and sensitivity. Compared with equally common non-associated chains, HLA-associated TCR beta chains in a later analysis were more clonally expanded and had lower generation probabilities. A later genetic analysis associated a missense DCLRE1C variant with V-gene and J-gene trimming of TCR beta chains, and an independent cohort replicated the association. In a later analysis, several top co-occurrence clusters were reported to appear linked to parvovirus B19, influenza, CMV and Epstein-Barr virus.

With respect to this clone: It lacks a known antigen.

The library was made by the immunoSEQ multiplex PCR assay. For the multiplex PCR, a mixture combining 60 forward primers for TCR Vbeta segments and 13 reverse primers for TCR Jbeta segments was used. A multiplex PCR assay on genomic DNA amplified the CDR3 region of rearranged TCR beta genes. On the Illumina HiSeq System, the amplified TCR beta libraries were sequenced as 87-base-pair reads. Per the authors' processing: Across the roughly 700 repertoires, a later analysis counted roughly 84 million unique TCR beta chains, roughly 11 million of which were shared by at least two donors. To remove PCR and sequencing errors, raw reads were error-corrected and collapsed into unique sequences using a nearest-neighbor algorithm that merged closely related sequences. V, D and J gene segments were assigned by aligning CDR3 sequences to IMGT reference sequences. For a sequence to be retained, a match of at least six nucleotides was required to both a V gene segment and a J gene segment. A rearrangement was called productive if the CDR3 had no stop codons and remained in frame with V and J, and every other rearrangement was called non-productive. CDR3 was defined by IMGT convention, running from the second conserved V-encoded cysteine to the conserved J-encoded phenylalanine. The earlier analysis of more than 450 of the donors excluded sequences that lacked an unambiguous match to a single V gene segment. In an earlier analysis of 500 to 750 of the donors, V segments were called functional above 56.7% productive rearrangements and were called segregating when the between-donor standard deviation exceeded 5%. A statistical classification framework was built to diagnose cytomegalovirus status from the catalog of TCR beta chain sequences. In a later analysis, V and J genes were assigned by comparing TCR nucleotide sequences against IMGT/GENE-DB human TR gene sequences. The TCRdist pipeline was used in a later analysis to assign CDR3 sequences and most-parsimonious VDJ recombination scenarios. In a later analysis, each TCR beta chain was defined by its CDR3 amino acid sequence together with its V-gene family, and reads without a unique V-gene family were excluded. To address suspected cross-contamination and a sequencing artifact, a later analysis removed several hundred highly shared, low-generation-probability nucleotide sequences. For each public chain, a later analysis derived a clonal expansion index from normalized ranks of inferred template counts within each repertoire. In a later analysis, generation probabilities were computed using a VDJ recombination model fitted to out-of-frame rearrangements, and the results were checked against IGoR. In a later analysis, TCR-TCR, TCR-HLA and TCR-CMV co-occurrence was scored with hypergeometric tests, and a repertoire-size bias correction was applied to TCR pairs. A later analysis estimated false discovery rates by permuting HLA or CMV assignments 20 times. In a later analysis, co-occurring TCRs were grouped with DBSCAN, and TCRdist sequence similarity was added when clustering was performed within HLA-allele-positive subsets. Repertoires with fewer than 30,000 or more than 120,000 public chains, plus five repertoires with anomalous nucleotide sharing, were excluded from co-occurrence clustering. Entries here come from immuneACCESS through TCRdb and include only in-frame sequences with V and J called. Some clones fail to appear in such tables; in the studies checked, an unresolved V gene covers under half of the shortfall, and the cause of the remainder is unknown. V and J calls plus clone size are reproduced from that table; the DNA served to infer D and trimming. In this sample's table one finds tens of thousands of clones. The biggest ten clones account for roughly 3.8% of the sample.

The cohort comprised some 730 healthy bone marrow donors. All cohort members were sampled while nominally healthy, although unrecorded immune exposures were likely present. The donor tested CMV seropositive and was one of the 289 seropositive cohort members. A peripheral blood sample was provided by each donor, and peripheral blood mononuclear cells were used for TCR beta sequencing. Genomic DNA extraction from the blood cell samples was performed with the Qiagen DNeasy Blood Extraction Kit. The CDR3 starts with the cysteine, ends with the phenylalanine, and has 15 residues. Only CDR3 DNA remains: 45 bases, in frame from the first base.

Recombination linked TRBV12-2 to TRBJ1-6; the listed D gene, TRBD1, was not tested against the DNA. TRBV12-2 is flagged as a pseudogene. This receptor was taken from a female donor in good health and CMV-seropositive. The specimen sequenced was PBMCs. The DNA is TGTGCAAGTCGCCCACAGGGAAGCCAGAGTTCACCCCTCCACTTT. This codes for CASRPQGSQSSPLHF.